The clone carrying this T cell receptor (beta chain) was detected only once. Its antigen is not known. The CDR3 spans 13 residues. V lost 5 bases, J lost 5 bases, and 12 bases lay in between. The germline V gene has CDR1 SEHNR and CDR2 FQNEAQ (reference sequence). TCRdb's table, derived via immunoSEQ multiplex PCR, lists solely in-frame clones and lacks some. The sample holds around 90,000 clones, approximately 90% seen once. This sample stems from a study of OX40 agonist ivuxolimab in advanced cancers. Notes on the study in general: CD8+ T cells were the subset that, on average, had more expanded clones than CD4+. The study observed clonal expansion of CD4+ and CD8+ blood T cells by week 6 at 0.1 to 3.0 mg/kg.

The V gene is TRBV7-9, the J gene TRBJ1-1, with TRBD1 as a possible D gene (5 bases). Sequenced material: CD4+ or CD8+ T cells sorted from blood, taken in a trial of the OX40 agonist ivuxolimab. The receptor comes from an adult with an advanced solid tumor such as melanoma, head and neck, liver or kidney cancer. The CDR3 DNA is TGTGCCAGCAGCCCAGGGAGGTTAACTGAAGCTTTCTTT. It encodes CASSPGRLTEAFF.